What follows are 18 T cell receptor beta chains derived from one specimen sequenced in a study of cytomegalovirus exposure and HLA in healthy donors. PCR was performed using 60 Vbeta and 13 Jbeta primers. TCRdb's copy holds only in-frame clones and misses some; the assay was immunoSEQ multiplex PCR. The sample yields about 240,000 clones, approximately 80% seen once. What was sequenced was PBMCs. The receptors originated from a woman aged 55-69 years in good health and CMV-seropositive.

CDR3 in amino acids: CAWSPPWGLGETQYF. In DNA form, the CDR3 reads TGTGCCTGGAGCCCACCCTGGGGACTGGGAGAGACCCAGTACTTC. The chain is built from TRBV30 and TRBJ2-5, with a tentative D call TRBD2 (6 bases). Trimming stripped 3 bases from V and 4 bases from J, with 18 bases between. The germline V gene encodes CDR1 GTSNPN and CDR2 SVGIG (reference sequence). This CDR3 has 15 residues.

The rearrangement links TRBV25-1 to TRBJ2-5, with 9 bases fitting TRBD2. Germline V CDR1 and CDR2: MGHDK, SYGVNS. The length of the CDR3 is 17 residues. Trimming cost V 2 bases and J 6 bases; bases outside gene matches: 13. The CDR3 here is CASSEGGNSGRGKTQYF. The CDR3 nucleotides are TGTGCCAGCAGTGAAGGTGGGAATAGCGGGAGAGGGAAGACCCAGTACTTC.

The chain has TRBV2 and TRBJ1-2, with D maybe TRBD1 (5 bases). V lost 3 bases and J 2 bases, leaving 10 bases between the germline ends. CDR1 SNHLY and CDR2 FYNNEI come from the germline V gene. The CDR3 has 14 residues. The CDR3 region is CASSDVAGNYGYTF. CDR3 nucleotide sequence: TGTGCCAGCAGTGACGTGGCAGGGAACTATGGCTACACCTTC. The full variable domain, rest sourced from reference TRBV2 and TRBJ1-2, is EPEVTQTPSHQVTQMGQEVILRCVPISNHLYFYWYRQILGQKVEFLVSFYNNEISEKSEIFDDQFSVERPDGSNFTLKIRSTKLEDSAMYFCASSDVAGNYGYTFGSGTRLTVV.

This chain uses TRBV4-1 with TRBJ2-2, with TRBD1 as a possible D gene (5 bases). There are 14 residues in the CDR3. V gave up 4 bases and J gave up 5 bases, with 11 bases separating them. Germline-derived CDR1 and CDR2 are MGHRA and YSYEKL. This CDR3 is CASSPYRYTGELFF. For the CDR3, the DNA is TGCGCCAGCAGCCCGTACAGGTATACCGGGGAGCTGTTTTTT.

This chain connects TRBV15 to TRBJ1-5, with 8 positions matching TRBD1. The V gene's germline CDR1 is LNHNV and CDR2 YYDKDF (reference sequence). The CDR3 runs 16 residues. Unmatched junction bases numbered 8, after V lost 0 bases and J lost 7 bases. This CDR3 reads CATSRDRAGGIQPQHF. The CDR3 DNA follows: TGTGCCACCAGCAGAGATCGGGCAGGGGGCATCCAGCCCCAGCATTTT.

The rearrangement joins TRBV6-4 to TRBJ1-2; 9 bases fit TRBD1. The CDR3 contains 14 residues. Looked up from germline, CDR1 is MRHNA and CDR2 is SNTAGT. J gave up 3 bases and V 5 bases, and 4 bases lay outside the gene matches. CDR3 sequence: CASSTGTGHYGYTF. Written as DNA, the CDR3 is TGTGCCAGCAGTACCGGGACAGGGCACTATGGCTACACCTTC.

A few counts support this clone. V usage is TRBV28 and J usage is TRBJ1-1; the D is unclear. The V gene lost 6 bases and the J gene lost 0 bases, with 11 bases spanning the gap. The CDR3 is made up of 14 amino acids. Germline values: CDR1 MDHEN, CDR2 SYDVKM. For the CDR3, the DNA is TGTGCCAGCAGCGATCAGGCGCTGAACACTGAAGCTTTCTTT. Protein product: CASSDQALNTEAFF.

As to this clone: An end of the junction differs from the germline gene, which may be a read error. The J gene is TRBJ2-7, the V gene TRBV7-9; D might be TRBD2 (6 bases). The CDR3 has 17 amino acids. Per the germline V gene, CDR1 is SEHNR and CDR2 is FQNEAQ (reference sequence). DNA for the CDR3: TGTTCCAGCAGCTTATTACCGGGACTCAAAAGTCGGGACGAGCAGTACTTC. This encodes CSSSLLPGLKSRDEQYF.

This chain connects TRBV4-1 to TRBJ2-5; weak D call: TRBD2 (5 bases). Germline-derived CDR1 and CDR2 are MGHRA and YSYEKL. V was pared by 5 bases and J by 3 bases, with 19 bases between. The length of the CDR3 is 16 residues. The CDR3 nucleotides are TGCGCCAGCAGCTCTCTAGGCAGGAGGCTAGAAGAGACCCAGTACTTC. Its protein is CASSSLGRRLEETQYF.

For the CDR3, the DNA is TGTGCCAGCAGCCCCCAGATTGCGGGTGAGCAGTTCTTC. Translating it yields CASSPQIAGEQFF. The chain employs TRBV14 and TRBJ2-1, with a possible D match to TRBD2 (5 bases). V was shortened by 4 bases and J by 9 bases, with 13 bases between the two germline ends. This CDR3 contains 13 residues. The V gene's germline CDR1 is SGHDN and CDR2 FVKESK.

This clone was seen just once. This sequence joins TRBV7-9 and TRBJ1-3; D uncertain. The CDR3 totals 15 residues. Germline V CDR1 and CDR2: SEHNR, FQNEAQ (reference sequence). V was cut by 5 bases and J by 0 bases, with 11 bases left in between. CDR3 protein: CASSPTVFSGNTIYF. DNA for the CDR3: TGTGCCAGCAGCCCTACAGTCTTCTCTGGAAACACCATATATTTT.

The V gene is TRBV2, the J gene TRBJ2-3; no firm D call. V lost 1 base and J 2 bases, leaving 4 bases between the germline ends. Germline CDR1 is SNHLY and CDR2 is FYNNEI. This CDR3 is 13 amino acids long. The DNA for the CDR3 is TGTGCCAGCAGTGAAGTCCTCACAGATACGCAGTATTTT. It encodes CASSEVLTDTQYF.

This clone was observed a single time. V usage is TRBV10-3 and J usage is TRBJ2-2; D is possibly TRBD1 (5 bases). CDR3 length equals 12 residues. The V and J ends lost 9 bases and 6 bases respectively, with 11 bases between them. The germline V gene encodes CDR1 ENHRY and CDR2 SYGVKD. The CDR3 loop reads CAIGDGAGELFF. The DNA of the CDR3 is TGTGCCATAGGGGATGGCGCCGGGGAGCTGTTTTTT.

This clone has a handful of counts. The V and J genes are TRBV9 and TRBJ1-2; 8 bases agree with TRBD1. V shed 4 bases, J shed 8 bases, and the junction held 7 bases outside the gene matches. This CDR3 has 13 residues. Germline assignment: CDR1 SGDLS and CDR2 YYNGEE. The CDR3 DNA reads TGTGCCAGCAGCCCCGGGACAGGAGGGGGCTACACCTTC. Encoded protein: CASSPGTGGGYTF.

This chain links TRBV19 with TRBJ1-2; D possibly corresponds to TRBD1 (5 bases). V lost 6 bases to trimming and J lost 3 bases, with 17 bases between them. Per germline, CDR1 LNHDA and CDR2 SQIVND (reference sequence). The CDR3 covers 15 residues. CDR3 in DNA: TGTGCCAGTAGCTGGGACGGGGAGGATTACTATGGCTACACCTTC. Its protein is CASSWDGEDYYGYTF. Using reference TRBV19 and TRBJ1-2 for the parts outside the CDR3, the full variable domain is DGGITQSPKYLFRKEGQNVTLSCEQNLNHDAMYWYRQDPGQGLRLIYYSQIVNDFQKGDIAEGYSVSREKKESFPLTVTSAQKNPTAFYLCASSWDGEDYYGYTFGSGTRLTVV.

The rearrangement links TRBV30 to TRBJ1-1; D gene unclear. The germline CDR1 and CDR2 sequences are GTSNPN and SVGIG (reference sequence). This CDR3 contains 11 residues. Trimming took 0 bases from V and 10 from J, leaving 9 bases between them. CDR3 in amino acids: CAWSVSGRAFF. The CDR3 DNA reads TGTGCCTGGAGTGTATCCGGGAGAGCTTTCTTT.

The genes are TRBV6-4 and TRBJ2-3; 9 positions agree with TRBD2. V was pared by 4 bases and J by 7 bases, with 9 bases of the junction left unmatched. The V gene's germline CDR1 is MRHNA and CDR2 SNTAGT. The CDR3 is 15 amino acids. CDR3 in amino acids: CASSAGTSQVNTQYF. In DNA form, the CDR3 reads TGTGCCAGCAGTGCCGGGACTAGCCAAGTGAATACGCAGTATTTT.

This clone was seen only once. V gene TRBV4-2 combines with J gene TRBJ2-2, with a tentative D call TRBD2 (5 bases). CDR1 is LGHNA, CDR2 YNFKEQ, per germline. V was pared by 0 bases and J by 5 bases, with 7 bases between. CDR3 length: 14 amino acids. DNA of the CDR3: TGTGCCAGCAGCCAAGAGAGACTAACCGGGGAGCTGTTTTTT. It encodes CASSQERLTGELFF.